This TCR beta chain is from a study of regulatory T cells in long-lasting Graves disease. General study results and limits: A greater number of public clonotypes (2,741) was shared by persistent patients than by new patients (approximately 880).

Time point noted: newly diagnosed GD, antithyroid drugs for less than 3 months. From RNA extracted from PBMCs, the TCR library was made. This clonotype was picked up many times. The antigen is not known. V lost 2 bases and J lost 0, with 10 bases in between. The CDR3 spans 14 residues. Germline CDR1 reads DFQATT; CDR2 reads SNEGSKA (reference sequence). Libraries of TCR beta came from iRepertoire HTBI primers plus Arm-PCR of CDR3 regions. TCRdb reprocessed the multiplex PCR reads via MiXCR and lists one record per CDR3 protein. This table holds around 320,000 distinct CDR3 sequences, 15% to 20% found once. The same sample was also studied in work on T cells in Graves' hyperthyroidism and ophthalmopathy. That study reports: The TCR CDR3 first-round RT-PCR relied on the HTBI primer set.

V gene TRBV20-1 combines with J gene TRBJ1-1; D not certain. The TCR was taken from a man aged 40-49 years with Graves disease. The sample here was peripheral blood mononuclear cells (PBMCs), taken at new diagnosis, from a patient treated with antithyroid drugs. The CDR3 DNA sequence: TGCAGTGCTAGACCTCAGACACTGAACACTGAAGCTTTCTTT. The encoded protein is CSARPQTLNTEAFF.